This entry lists 7 T cell receptor beta chains sequenced from one sample in a study of CD8+ T cells in alopecia areata (dated by TCRdb to between 2018 and 2020). The meaning of the sample's time point label: baseline before oral tofacitinib. Libraries were prepared through the immunoSEQ multiplex PCR assay. RNA was extracted from all samples and reverse transcribed into cDNA as template for TCR sequencing. This is the immuneACCESS table as TCRdb keeps it, with only in-frame sequences that have V and J called. A part of the clones is gone; compared with another copy, unresolved V genes explain less than half, and the rest is unexplained. Recorded for this sample are 160,000 or so clones; about 70% of them occurred a single time. Over 10% of the sample belongs to the ten largest clones. The specimen comprised CD8+ T cells sorted from blood, sampled at week 0. The receptor set was obtained from a human donor with alopecia areata.

The chain joins TRBV25-1 to TRBJ1-6; D is perhaps TRBD1 (5 bases). V was cut by 4 bases and J by 7 bases, with 11 bases left in between. Per the germline V gene, CDR1 is MGHDK and CDR2 is SYGVNS. CDR3 length equals 14 residues. The CDR3 region has the DNA TGTGCCAGCAGTGTGGGGACGCGGAATTCACCCCTCCACTTT. Amino acids: CASSVGTRNSPLHF.

The genes are TRBV30 and TRBJ1-2; TRBD1 matches 7 bases. CDR1 is GTSNPN, CDR2 SVGIG, per germline (reference sequence). This CDR3 spans 14 amino acids. The V and J ends lost 0 bases and 8 bases, in that order; junction bases with no gene match: 9. The CDR3 loop is CAWSVRQGEAGYTF. CDR3 DNA: TGTGCCTGGAGTGTACGTCAGGGGGAGGCCGGCTACACCTTC.

The chain joins TRBV5-1 to TRBJ2-5; D is perhaps TRBD1 (6 bases). V was trimmed by 3 bases and J by 5 bases, leaving 17 bases between them. The CDR3 consists of 15 residues. Germline V gene sequence: CDR1 SGHRS, CDR2 YFSETQ. The CDR3 DNA reads as TGCGCCAGCAGCTCCTTCGGGCAGGGGATGGAGACCCAGTACTTC. The encoded protein is CASSSFGQGMETQYF.

This clone was picked up a small number of times. DNA for the CDR3: TGTGCCAGCGAGCAGGGCCCAGATACGCAGTATTTT. It specifies CASEQGPDTQYF. The J gene is TRBJ2-3, the V gene TRBV7-9; a weak D match, TRBD1 (5 bases). The germline CDR1 and CDR2 sequences are SEHNR and FQNEAQ (reference sequence). The length of the CDR3 is 12 residues. Trimming left V 8 bases short and J 4 bases short, with 10 bases between.

The chain recombines TRBV4-1 with TRBJ2-3, with D possibly matching TRBD1 (7 bases). The CDR3 is 15 amino acids. Germline V gene lookup returns CDR1 MGHRA and CDR2 YSYEKL. The V end was cut by 2 bases, the J end by 3 bases, with 12 bases between. CDR3 protein: CASSQNQGGTDTQYF. The DNA for the CDR3 is TGCGCCAGCAGCCAAAACCAGGGGGGAACAGATACGCAGTATTTT.

The chain couples TRBV6-1 to TRBJ2-2; unclear D gene. Trimming pared 3 bases from V and 1 base from J, leaving 15 bases between. This CDR3 region has 17 residues. Germline CDR1 is MNHNS and CDR2 is SASEGT. CDR3 residues: CASSDASLLKNTGELFF. CDR3 sequence (DNA): TGTGCCAGCAGTGATGCTTCACTCCTCAAGAACACCGGGGAGCTGTTTTTT.

This chain links TRBV25-1 with TRBJ2-4, with no clear D. Germline CDR1 and CDR2: MGHDK and SYGVNS. This CDR3 contains 14 residues. Trimming shortened V by 2 bases and J by 0 bases, and 5 bases separated the two germline ends. In nucleotides, the CDR3 is TGTGCCAGCAGTGAACAGCTAGCCAAAAACATTCAGTACTTC. Its translation is CASSEQLAKNIQYF.